These 9 T cell receptor beta chains were all obtained from the same sample, sequenced in a study of control samples from healthy donors and cancer patients. Assay used: immunoSEQ multiplex PCR; TCRdb lists only in-frame clones, some missing. Counted here are 100,000 to 150,000 clones, around 90% occurring once; the ten biggest clones make up more than 2%. The material sequenced was blood. These receptors originate from a young man in good health.

This sequence joins TRBV5-1 and TRBJ2-7; D ambiguous. V shed 6 bases and J shed 3 bases, with 10 bases lying between them. CDR3 length equals 12 residues. Germline CDR1 SGHRS, CDR2 YFSETQ. CDR3 residues: CASMVANYEQYV. The CDR3 DNA follows: TGCGCCAGCATGGTGGCAAACTACGAGCAGTACGTC.

The CDR3 DNA reads TGTGCCAGCAGTGTGACAGGGCGAGGCTCCTACAATGAGCAGTTCTTC. Amino acids: CASSVTGRGSYNEQFF. V and J are TRBV28 and TRBJ2-1, with 7 bases fitting TRBD1. The CDR3 has 16 residues. The V and J ends lost 5 bases and 0 bases, in that order; junction bases with no gene match: 7. The V gene's germline CDR1 is MDHEN and CDR2 SYDVKM.

The V gene is TRBV11-2, the J gene TRBJ1-1; D ambiguous. Germline V gene data show CDR1 as SGHAT and CDR2 as FQNNGV. V lost 0 bases and J lost 8, with 13 bases in between. CDR3 length: 14 amino acids. CDR3 in amino acids: CASSLDYTAVEAFF. In DNA, the CDR3 is TGTGCCAGCAGCTTAGATTATACGGCAGTAGAAGCTTTCTTT.

The CDR3 reads CASIGNNEQFF. The CDR3 bases are TGTGCCAGCATCGGCAACAATGAGCAGTTCTTC. The chain has TRBV6-5 and TRBJ2-1; no clear D gene. This CDR3 has 11 residues. Trimming removed 7 bases at V and 5 bases at J, with 6 bases between. Germline V CDR1 and CDR2: MNHEY, SVGAGI.

The V gene is TRBV29-1, the J gene TRBJ2-7, with 13 bases that match TRBD2. Per germline, CDR1 SQVTM and CDR2 ANQGSEA. The J segment lost 11 bases and the V segment lost 4 bases, leaving 5 bases of the junction unmatched. The CDR3 contains 12 residues. The DNA for the CDR3 is TGCAGCGTTGTGGGGACTAGCGGGGCAGAGTACTTC. Protein sequence: CSVVGTSGAEYF.

The chain employs TRBV10-1 and TRBJ2-3; D remains ambiguous. Germline CDR1 reads WNHNN; CDR2 reads SYGVQD (reference sequence). The V end lost 3 bases, the J end lost 3 bases, and 10 bases lay between the germline ends. This CDR3 contains 14 residues. CDR3 protein: CASSDRKRTDTQYF. DNA of the CDR3: TGCGCCAGCAGTGACAGAAAGAGGACAGATACGCAGTATTTT.

The chain links TRBV28 to TRBJ2-4, with TRBD1 identical over 8 bases. The CDR3 has 16 residues. Germline CDR1 reads MDHEN; CDR2 reads SYDVKM. V trimming: 4 bases; J trimming: 0 bases; junction bases outside the gene matches: 5. The CDR3 DNA is TGTGCCAGCAGTTCCCCGACAGGGGTAGCCAAAAACATTCAGTACTTC. It specifies CASSSPTGVAKNIQYF.

The chain joins TRBV7-9 to TRBJ1-6, with TRBD1 identical over 7 bases. Germline lookup yields CDR1 SEHNR and CDR2 FQNEAQ (reference sequence). With 0 bases clipped from V and 7 bases from J, the junction kept 6 bases outside the gene matches. There are 16 residues in the CDR3. The CDR3 here is CASSLAGTGANSPLHF. CDR3 nucleotides: TGTGCCAGCAGCTTAGCGGGTACAGGGGCCAATTCACCCCTCCACTTT.

The genes are TRBV4-1 and TRBJ2-5; D is tentatively TRBD1 or TRBD2 (5 bases each). In germline, CDR1 is MGHRA, CDR2 YSYEKL. This CDR3 is built from 18 residues. Trimming shortened V by 0 bases and J by 4 bases, and 21 bases separated the two germline ends. The CDR3 DNA follows: TGCGCCAGCAGCCAAGATAGGAGGTCCGGGGCCCGGGTAGAGACCCAGTACTTC. Residues: CASSQDRRSGARVETQYF.